The rows below give T cell receptor beta chains drawn from one sample of a study of post-analysis software for immune sequencing data. Each CDR3 protein is one row after TCRdb ran MiXCR on the PCR reads. The repertoire holds over 700,000 distinct CDR3 sequences, with 25% to 30% as singletons. Sequenced material: blood. These receptor sequences come from a girl between 5 and 17 years old with multiple sclerosis. Each CDR3 is given with its conserved first and last residue. A D gene is named only where the DNA matches it firmly. The listing skips clone size in some rows; elsewhere it reads once, few, many or a size class.

clone size | D gene | J gene | V gene | CDR3 protein | CDR3 DNA
many | NA | TRBJ1-2 | TRBV4-2 | CASSQEGGYGYTF | TGCGCCAGCAGCCAGGAGGGAGGCTATGGCTACACCTTC
NA | TRBD2 | TRBJ2-7 | TRBV5-1 | CASTPSGTSGYNEQYF | TGCGCCAGCACGCCATCCGGGACTAGCGGATACAATGAGCAGTACTTC
few | NA | TRBJ2-7 | TRBV5-1 | CASSLDPGSGYEQYF | TGCGCCAGCAGCTTGGATCCAGGCTCAGGCTACGAGCAGTACTTC
once | NA | TRBJ1-2 | TRBV5-8 | CASHKTNTYGYTF | TGTGCCAGCCACAAGACCAACACCTATGGCTACACCTTC
NA | TRBD1 | TRBJ2-7 | TRBV6-5 | CAGSLTGRGLGEQYF | TGTGCCGGCAGCCTAACAGGCAGGGGGCTTGGCGAGCAGTACTTC
NA | TRBD2 | TRBJ2-1 | TRBV4-3 | CASSQDLSSGSDEQFF | TGCGCCAGCAGCCAAGATCTTAGTAGCGGGAGCGATGAGCAGTTCTTC
many | NA | TRBJ2-3 | TRBV6-5 | CASSRGAGEGDTQYF | TGTGCCAGCAGTCGGGGGGCGGGAGAGGGAGATACGCAGTATTTT
NA | NA | TRBJ1-1 | TRBV5-6 | CASSLGASTEAFF | TGTGCCAGCAGCTTGGGGGCGAGTACTGAAGCTTTCTTT
NA | TRBD2 | TRBJ2-7 | TRBV7-2 | CASSTQPGLAGAHEQYF | TGTGCCAGCAGCACACAACCGGGACTAGCGGGAGCCCACGAGCAGTACTTC
NA | TRBD1 | TRBJ1-5 | TRBV6-1 | CASRGGTAYSNQPQHF | TGTGCCAGCAGGGGAGGGACAGCCTATAGCAATCAGCCCCAGCATTTT
once | TRBD1 | TRBJ2-7 | TRBV29-1 | CSGRDRLNEQYF | TGCAGCGGGCGGGACAGGCTCAACGAGCAGTACTTC
few | TRBD1 | TRBJ1-2 | TRBV29-1 | CSVTGNYGYTF | TGCAGCGTGACAGGGAACTATGGCTACACCTTC
NA | NA | TRBJ2-7 | TRBV20-1 | CSGTTSFPYEQYF | TGCAGTGGAACGACTAGTTTCCCCTACGAGCAGTACTTC
NA | NA | TRBJ2-1 | TRBV7-2 | CASSLRAPPEQFF | TGTGCCAGCAGCTTAAGGGCACCTCCCGAGCAGTTCTTC